These 8 T cell receptor beta chains share one sample of origin, sequenced in a study of monozygotic twins with inflammatory bowel disease. TCRdb reprocessed the 5' RACE reads and stores each CDR3 protein as one record, lacking DNA. The listing records around 380,000 distinct CDR3 sequences. Source material: blood. These TCRs come from a human donor with ulcerative colitis or Crohn's disease, or a healthy co-twin of an affected twin (not recorded which).

V and J are TRBV30 and TRBJ2-1; TCRdb's D call, TRBD1, is unchecked because there is no DNA. The CDR3 loop spans 18 amino acids. Germline CDR1 is GTSNPN and CDR2 is SVGIG (reference sequence). The CDR3 sequence: CAWGDGGGEAGVYNEQFF.

The rearrangement uses TRBV20-1 and TRBJ2-2; without DNA, the TCRdb call of TRBD1 cannot be checked. This CDR3 is 17 amino acids long. Per germline, CDR1 DFQATT and CDR2 SNEGSKA (reference sequence). CDR3 sequence reads: CSARNPAGAGDTGELFF.

The V call is TRBV27, the J call TRBJ1-4. Germline-derived CDR1 and CDR2 are MNHEY and SMNVEV (reference sequence). The CDR3 has 16 residues. The CDR3 protein is CASSLFPRATNEKLFF.

The V and J genes are TRBV4-1 and TRBJ2-1; TCRdb calls TRBD2, which cannot be checked without DNA. The CDR3 has 18 amino acids. Germline V gene data show CDR1 as MGHRA and CDR2 as YSYEKL. The CDR3 sequence is CASSQDVASGDPYNEQFF.

This chain joins TRBV29-1 and TRBJ1-1; as DNA is missing, the TRBD1 call by TCRdb cannot be tested. The CDR3 is made up of 11 amino acids. Germline CDR1 reads SQVTM; CDR2 reads ANQGSEA. The CDR3 sequence: CSVSGATEAFF. The whole variable domain, filled in from reference TRBV29-1 and TRBJ1-1, reads SAVISQKPSRDICQRGTSLTIQCQVDSQVTMMFWYRQQPGQSLTLIATANQGSEATYESGFVIDKFPISRPNLTFSTLTVSNMSPEDSSIYLCSVSGATEAFFGQGTRLTVV.

The chain links TRBV5-1 to TRBJ2-1. The CDR3 runs to 15 residues. From germline, CDR1 is SGHRS and CDR2 YFSETQ. CDR3 amino acids: CASSLDGSSYNEQFF. The variable domain in full, with the rest retrieved from reference TRBV5-1 and TRBJ2-1, is KAGVTQTPRYLIKTRGQQVTLSCSPISGHRSVSWYQQTPGQGLQFLFEYFSETQRNKGNFPGRFSGRQFSNSRSEMNVSTLELGDSALYLCASSLDGSSYNEQFFGPGTRLTVL.

The J gene is TRBJ2-1, the V gene TRBV6-5. The CDR3 has 11 residues. From germline, CDR1 is MNHEY and CDR2 SVGAGI. The CDR3 here is CASSYWGEQFF.

This CDR3 reads CASRPGRGISPLHF. The chain has TRBV19 and TRBJ1-6; the D gene TCRdb calls, TRBD1, cannot be checked with no DNA. CDR3 length equals 14 residues. Per the germline V gene, CDR1 is LNHDA and CDR2 is SQIVND (reference sequence).